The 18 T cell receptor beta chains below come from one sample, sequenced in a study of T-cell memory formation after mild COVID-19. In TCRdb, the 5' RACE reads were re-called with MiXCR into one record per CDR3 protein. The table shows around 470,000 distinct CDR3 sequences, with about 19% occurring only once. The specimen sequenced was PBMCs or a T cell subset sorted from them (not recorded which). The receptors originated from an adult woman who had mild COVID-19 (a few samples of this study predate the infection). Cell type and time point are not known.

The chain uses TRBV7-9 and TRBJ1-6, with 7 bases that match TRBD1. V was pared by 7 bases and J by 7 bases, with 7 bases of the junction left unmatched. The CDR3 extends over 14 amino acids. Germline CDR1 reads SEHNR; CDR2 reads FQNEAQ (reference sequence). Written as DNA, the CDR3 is TGTGCCAGCACGACGGACAGGAGGAATTCACCCCTCCACTTT. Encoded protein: CASTTDRRNSPLHF.

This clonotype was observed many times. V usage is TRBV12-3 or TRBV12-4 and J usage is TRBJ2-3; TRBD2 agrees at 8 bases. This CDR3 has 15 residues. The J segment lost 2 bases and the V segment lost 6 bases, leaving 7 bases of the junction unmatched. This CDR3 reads CASSLTSGYTDTQYF. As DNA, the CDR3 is TGTGCCAGCAGCCTAACTAGCGGTTACACAGATACGCAGTATTTT.

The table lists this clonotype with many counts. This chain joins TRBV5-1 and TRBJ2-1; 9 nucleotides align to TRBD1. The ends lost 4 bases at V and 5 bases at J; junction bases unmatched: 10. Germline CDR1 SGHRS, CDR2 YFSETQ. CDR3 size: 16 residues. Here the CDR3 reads CASSRAGDRVDNEQFF. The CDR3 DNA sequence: TGCGCCAGCAGCCGGGCGGGGGACAGGGTCGACAATGAGCAGTTCTTC.

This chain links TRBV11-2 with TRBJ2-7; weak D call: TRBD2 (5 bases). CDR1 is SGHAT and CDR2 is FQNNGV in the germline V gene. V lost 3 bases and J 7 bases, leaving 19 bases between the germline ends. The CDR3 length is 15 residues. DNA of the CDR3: TGTGCCAGCAGCTTTCTCGAGTCAGGCCCGGGGGAGCAGTACTTC. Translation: CASSFLESGPGEQYF. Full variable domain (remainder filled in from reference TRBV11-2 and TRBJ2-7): EAGVAQSPRYKIIEKRQSVAFWCNPISGHATLYWYQQILGQGPKLLIQFQNNGVVDDSQLPKDRFSAERLKGVDSTLKIQPAKLEDSAVYLCASSFLESGPGEQYFGPGTRLTVT.

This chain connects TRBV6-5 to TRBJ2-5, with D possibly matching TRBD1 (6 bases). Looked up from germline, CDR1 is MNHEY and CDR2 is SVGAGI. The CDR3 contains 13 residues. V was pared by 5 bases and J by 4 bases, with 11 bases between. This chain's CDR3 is CASSDMTGETQYF. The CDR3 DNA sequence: TGTGCCAGCAGTGACATGACAGGAGAGACCCAGTACTTC.

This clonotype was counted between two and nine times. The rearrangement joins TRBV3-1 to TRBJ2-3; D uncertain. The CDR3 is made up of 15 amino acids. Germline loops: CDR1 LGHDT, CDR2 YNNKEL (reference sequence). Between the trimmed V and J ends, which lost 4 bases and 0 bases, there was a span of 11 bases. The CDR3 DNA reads TGTGCCAGCAGCCTTGACCCTTTTAGCACAGATACGCAGTATTTT. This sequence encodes CASSLDPFSTDTQYF.

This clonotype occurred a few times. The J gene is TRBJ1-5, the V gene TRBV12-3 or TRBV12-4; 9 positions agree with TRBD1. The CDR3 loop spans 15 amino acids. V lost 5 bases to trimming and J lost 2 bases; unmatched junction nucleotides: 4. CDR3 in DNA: TGTGCCAGCAGTCCCGGGGACAGGGGCAATCAGCCCCAGCATTTT. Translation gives CASSPGDRGNQPQHF.

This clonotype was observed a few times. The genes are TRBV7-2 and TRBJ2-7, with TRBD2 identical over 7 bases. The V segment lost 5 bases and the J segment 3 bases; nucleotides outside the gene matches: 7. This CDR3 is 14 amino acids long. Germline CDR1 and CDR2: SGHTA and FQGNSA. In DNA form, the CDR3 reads TGTGCCAGCAGCATGTCTAGCGGCCACTACGAGCAGTACTTC. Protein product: CASSMSSGHYEQYF.

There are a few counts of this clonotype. This CDR3 is CASSVRGGTDTQYF. The CDR3 nucleotides are TGTGCCAGCAGCGTACGTGGGGGGACAGATACGCAGTATTTT. This chain links TRBV9 with TRBJ2-3; TRBD2 is a possible D gene (6 bases). The V gene lost 1 base and the J gene lost 3 bases, with 9 bases spanning the gap. Germline V gene data show CDR1 as SGDLS and CDR2 as YYNGEE. CDR3 length equals 14 residues.

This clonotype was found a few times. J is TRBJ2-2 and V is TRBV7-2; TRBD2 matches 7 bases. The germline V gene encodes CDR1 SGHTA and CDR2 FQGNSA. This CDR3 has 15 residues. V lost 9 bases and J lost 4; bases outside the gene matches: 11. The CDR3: CARDRGSGITGELFF. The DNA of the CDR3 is TGTGCCAGAGACAGAGGCAGCGGGATCACCGGGGAGCTGTTTTTT.

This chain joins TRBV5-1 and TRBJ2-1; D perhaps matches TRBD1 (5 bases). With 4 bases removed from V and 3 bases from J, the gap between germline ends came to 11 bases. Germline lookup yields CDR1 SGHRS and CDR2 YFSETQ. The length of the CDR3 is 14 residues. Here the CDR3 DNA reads TGCGCCAGCAGCGAGGACACTTACTACAATGAGCAGTTCTTC. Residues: CASSEDTYYNEQFF.

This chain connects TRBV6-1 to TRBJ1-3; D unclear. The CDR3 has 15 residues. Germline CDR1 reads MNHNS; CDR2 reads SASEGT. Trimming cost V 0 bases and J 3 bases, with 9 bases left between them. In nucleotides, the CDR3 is TGTGCCAGCAGTGAAGCTCCGGTTCTTGGAAACACCATATATTTT. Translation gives CASSEAPVLGNTIYF.

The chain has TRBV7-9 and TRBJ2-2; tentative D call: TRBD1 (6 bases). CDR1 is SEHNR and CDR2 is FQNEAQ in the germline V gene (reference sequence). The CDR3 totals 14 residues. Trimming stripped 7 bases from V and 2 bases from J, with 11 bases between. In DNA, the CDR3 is TGTGCCAGCACCAGGACAGAAAACACCGGGGAGCTGTTTTTT. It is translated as CASTRTENTGELFF. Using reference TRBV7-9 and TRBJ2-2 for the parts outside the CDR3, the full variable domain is DTGVSQNPRHKITKRGQNVTFRCDPISEHNRLYWYRQTLGQGPEFLTYFQNEAQLEKSRLLSDRFSAERPKGSFSTLEIQRTEQGDSAMYLCASTRTENTGELFFGEGSRLTVL.

CDR3 region: CSTWTSSPEQFF. CDR3 nucleotide sequence: TGCAGTACCTGGACCAGTAGTCCGGAGCAGTTCTTC. The rearrangement joins TRBV20-1 to TRBJ2-1; D gene uncertain. This CDR3 contains 12 residues. V was clipped by 8 bases and J by 10 bases, with 18 bases between them. In germline, CDR1 is DFQATT, CDR2 SNEGSKA (reference sequence).

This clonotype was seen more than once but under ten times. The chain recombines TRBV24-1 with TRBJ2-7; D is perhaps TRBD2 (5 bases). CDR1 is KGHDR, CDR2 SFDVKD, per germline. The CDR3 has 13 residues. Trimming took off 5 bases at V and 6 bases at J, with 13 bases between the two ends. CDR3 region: CATSGDLGGEQYF. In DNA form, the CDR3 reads TGTGCCACCAGTGGTGACCTAGGAGGCGAGCAGTACTTC.

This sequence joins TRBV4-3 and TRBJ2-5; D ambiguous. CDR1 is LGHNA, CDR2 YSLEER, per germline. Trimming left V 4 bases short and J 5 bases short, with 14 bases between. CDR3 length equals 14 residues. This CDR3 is CASSLGVARETQYF. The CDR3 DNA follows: TGCGCCAGCAGCCTCGGAGTCGCGCGGGAGACCCAGTACTTC.

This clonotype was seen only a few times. For the CDR3, the DNA is TGCAGTTCAATCAGCGGGGGACGCACAGATACGCAGTATTTT. It specifies CSSISGGRTDTQYF. The chain has TRBV20-1 and TRBJ2-3; the match to TRBD2 covers 8 bases. V shed 8 bases, J shed 1 base, and the junction held 8 bases outside the gene matches. Per the germline V gene, CDR1 is DFQATT and CDR2 is SNEGSKA (reference sequence). The length of the CDR3 is 14 residues.

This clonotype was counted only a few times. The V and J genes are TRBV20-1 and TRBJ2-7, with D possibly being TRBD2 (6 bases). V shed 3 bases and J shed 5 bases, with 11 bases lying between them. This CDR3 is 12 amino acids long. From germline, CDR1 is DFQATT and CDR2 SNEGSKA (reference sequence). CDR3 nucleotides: TGCAGTGCTAGTGGAGGGGCCCACGAGCAGTACTTC. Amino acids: CSASGGAHEQYF.